A selection of T cell receptor beta chains follows, all from one sample in a study of blood T cell repertoires in COVID-19. Profiling relied on immunoSEQ multiplex PCR, and the TCRdb table lists in-frame clones only, not all of them. The sample contains about 220,000 clones, around 81% of which appear only once. The sequenced sample consisted of peripheral blood. The receptors here all came from a woman between 65 and 79 years old with acute or convalescent COVID-19. CDR3s include the opening cysteine and the closing phenylalanine or tryptophan. A D gene is named only where the DNA matches it firmly. Rows may omit the clone size; those that give it use once, few, many or a size class.

j_call	cdr3_length	d_call	clone_size	v_call	cdr3_aa	cdr3_nt
TRBJ2-5	14	NA	NA	TRBV6-2/TRBV6-3	CASSTGGPGETQYF	TGTGCCAGCAGTACCGGGGGGCCCGGAGAGACCCAGTACTTC
TRBJ2-5	13	TRBD2	NA	TRBV2	CAGRGQTRETQYF	TGTGCCGGGAGGGGCCAGACCAGAGAGACCCAGTACTTC
TRBJ2-7	14	NA	NA	TRBV5-1	CASSQITGSYEQYF	TGCGCCAGCAGCCAAATCACAGGGTCATACGAGCAGTACTTC
TRBJ1-1	13	NA	NA	TRBV2	CASTTTGLTEAFF	TGTGCCAGCACCACAACAGGGCTTACTGAAGCTTTCTTT
TRBJ2-7	12	TRBD1	NA	TRBV7-2	CASSRTGYEQYF	TGTGCCAGCAGCCGGACAGGGTACGAGCAGTACTTC
TRBJ1-4	15	NA	NA	TRBV4-1	CASSQEGGRGEKLFF	TGCGCCAGCAGCCAGGAGGGGGGGCGCGGAGAAAAACTGTTTTTT
TRBJ2-1	14	NA	once	TRBV29-1	CSARYSGLRNEQFF	TGCAGCGCCCGTTATTCTGGGCTCAGGAATGAGCAGTTCTTC
TRBJ2-5	13	NA	NA	TRBV5-5	CASSGAGRETQYF	TGTGCCAGCAGCGGCGCGGGGCGGGAGACCCAGTACTTC
TRBJ2-5	17	TRBD2	NA	TRBV2	CASREGIAGGPQETQYF	TGTGCCAGCAGAGAAGGCATAGCGGGGGGTCCTCAAGAGACCCAGTACTTC
TRBJ2-4	13	TRBD1	NA	TRBV5-1	CASSWDRRNIQYF	TGCGCCAGCAGCTGGGACAGGCGAAACATTCAGTACTTC
TRBJ1-3	14	NA	NA	TRBV30	CAWRSSGSGNTIYF	TGTGCCTGGAGATCGTCCGGCTCTGGAAACACCATATATTTT
TRBJ1-2	13	NA	NA	TRBV2	CASIRDTSYGYTF	TGTGCCAGCATTAGGGACACATCCTATGGCTACACCTTC
TRBJ2-5	16	TRBD2	NA	TRBV3-1/TRBV3-2	CASSQKLAEYQETQYF	TGTGCCAGCAGCCAAAAACTAGCGGAGTACCAAGAGACCCAGTACTTC
TRBJ2-5	16	TRBD2	NA	TRBV7-2	CASSPRTSGGRETQYF	TGTGCCAGCAGCCCTCGGACTAGCGGGGGACGGGAGACCCAGTACTTC
TRBJ2-2	17	TRBD1	NA	TRBV7-2	CASSLRGQGRRTGELFF	TGTGCCAGCAGCTTAAGGGGACAGGGGAGAAGGACCGGGGAGCTGTTTTTT
TRBJ2-7	15	NA	many	TRBV21-1	CASSKEDRVVYEQYF	TGTGCCAGCAGCAAAGAGGACAGGGTGGTGTACGAGCAGTACTTC
TRBJ2-1	14	TRBD1	NA	TRBV19	CASSVQGAYNEQFF	TGTGCCAGTAGTGTACAGGGGGCCTACAATGAGCAGTTCTTC
TRBJ1-2	15	NA	NA	TRBV6-6	CASSYGYQVLDGYTF	TGTGCCAGCAGTTACGGCTACCAGGTCCTGGATGGCTACACCTTC
TRBJ2-1	14	NA	NA	TRBV29-1	CSVELTDIPGEQFF	TGCAGCGTTGAATTAACGGACATACCCGGCGAGCAGTTCTTC
TRBJ2-5	13	NA	NA	TRBV7-3	CASSLNKGETQYF	TGTGCCAGCAGCCTCAATAAGGGGGAGACCCAGTACTTC
TRBJ2-1	17	TRBD2	NA	TRBV5-1	CASSLAPSGNLYNEQFF	TGCGCCAGCAGCTTGGCGCCTAGCGGGAATCTTTACAATGAGCAGTTCTTC
TRBJ2-1	13	NA	NA	TRBV11-3	CASSHGSRNEQFF	TGTGCCAGCAGCCACGGTTCTAGAAATGAGCAGTTCTTC
TRBJ1-2	12	NA	NA	TRBV5-3	CARYRQSYGYTF	TGTGCCAGATACCGACAGTCCTATGGCTACACCTTC
TRBJ2-4	14	NA	NA	TRBV6-1	CASSSRTDRGIQYF	TGTGCCAGCAGCTCTCGGACAGATCGGGGCATTCAGTACTTC
TRBJ2-7	12	TRBD2	NA	TRBV23-1	CASTRESNEQYF	TGCGCCAGCACGCGGGAGAGTAACGAGCAGTACTTC
TRBJ2-1	15	TRBD1	NA	TRBV7-9	CASSSGQGKQGEQFF	TGTGCCAGCAGCTCCGGACAGGGGAAGCAGGGTGAGCAGTTCTTC
TRBJ2-1	14	TRBD2	NA	TRBV11-2	CASSVNPGGPKQFF	TGTGCCAGCAGCGTTAATCCGGGGGGGCCGAAGCAGTTCTTC
TRBJ1-2	13	NA	NA	TRBV6-5	CASSYPQGQGYTF	TGTGCCAGCAGTTACCCCCAGGGGCAAGGCTACACCTTC
TRBJ2-1	14	TRBD2	NA	TRBV11-2	CASSGTSGGYEQFF	TGTGCCAGCAGTGGGACTAGCGGGGGTTATGAGCAGTTCTTC
TRBJ1-1	15	TRBD1	NA	TRBV7-6	CASSSTGGLFTEAFF	TGTGCCAGCAGCTCGACAGGGGGCTTATTCACTGAAGCTTTCTTT
TRBJ2-7	16	NA	NA	TRBV14	CASSQVRLQGSHEQYF	TGTGCCAGCAGCCAAGTCCGCCTCCAGGGCTCGCACGAGCAGTACTTC
TRBJ1-2	13	NA	few	TRBV9	CASRSEINYGYTF	TGTGCCAGCAGGTCAGAAATTAACTATGGCTACACCTTC
TRBJ1-1	11	NA	NA	TRBV7-3	CASRGGTEAFF	TGTGCCAGCAGGGGGGGCACTGAAGCTTTCTTT
TRBJ1-1	14	NA	NA	TRBV10-3	CAISELQLNTEAFF	TGTGCCATCAGTGAGTTACAGCTGAACACTGAAGCTTTCTTT
TRBJ2-3	19	TRBD2	NA	TRBV9	CASSAKRSGLAGLTDTQYF	TGTGCCAGCAGCGCCAAAAGGTCGGGACTAGCGGGGTTAACAGATACGCAGTATTTT
TRBJ1-2	13	NA	NA	TRBV12-3/TRBV12-4	CASSFAGIDGYTF	TGTGCCAGCAGTTTCGCAGGGATTGATGGCTACACCTTC
TRBJ1-2	13	NA	NA	TRBV10-3	CAISEDRNYGYTF	TGTGCCATCAGTGAGGACAGAAACTATGGCTACACCTTC
TRBJ2-1	15	TRBD2	NA	TRBV10-1	CASSEAGGNYNEQFF	TGCGCCAGCAGTGAGGCGGGGGGGAACTACAATGAGCAGTTCTTC
TRBJ1-6	15	TRBD1	once	TRBV4-2	CASSHRDREISPLHF	TGTGCCAGCAGCCATAGGGACAGGGAAATATCACCCCTCCACTTT
TRBJ2-2	13	TRBD1	NA	TRBV2	CASNPTGPGELFF	TGTGCCAGCAACCCGACAGGGCCCGGGGAGCTGTTTTTT
TRBJ2-7	17	TRBD2	once	TRBV5-1	CASSQGTSGGWSYEQYF	TGCGCCAGCAGCCAAGGGACTAGCGGGGGTTGGTCCTACGAGCAGTACTTC
TRBJ2-1	16	TRBD2	NA	TRBV5-4	CASNTGTSGTHNEQFF	TGTGCCAGCAACACAGGGACTAGCGGGACCCACAATGAGCAGTTCTTC
TRBJ1-5	15	TRBD1	NA	TRBV5-6	CASSLTGGSNQPQHF	TGTGCCAGCAGCTTAACAGGGGGCAGCAATCAGCCCCAGCATTTT
TRBJ2-7	11	NA	NA	TRBV29-1	CSVEGELGQYF	TGCAGCGTAGAAGGGGAACTAGGGCAGTACTTC
TRBJ1-1	13	NA	NA	TRBV5-1	CASSFGQNTEAFF	TGCGCCAGCAGCTTCGGACAGAACACTGAAGCTTTCTTT
TRBJ1-3	16	TRBD1	NA	TRBV7-2	CASSLGQGRGGNTIYF	TGTGCCAGCAGTTTGGGACAGGGGAGAGGTGGAAACACCATATATTTT
TRBJ1-5	13	TRBD1	once	TRBV5-1	CASSSTGDQPQHF	TGCGCCAGCAGCTCAACAGGGGACCAGCCCCAGCATTTT
TRBJ1-2	17	NA	few	TRBV10-2	CASSNTSPATTLNGYTF	TGCGCCAGCAGTAACACCTCCCCAGCGACGACCTTGAATGGCTACACCTTC
TRBJ1-2	12	NA	NA	TRBV3-1/TRBV3-2	CASSQAGSGYTF	TGTGCCAGCAGCCAAGCGGGGAGCGGCTACACCTTC